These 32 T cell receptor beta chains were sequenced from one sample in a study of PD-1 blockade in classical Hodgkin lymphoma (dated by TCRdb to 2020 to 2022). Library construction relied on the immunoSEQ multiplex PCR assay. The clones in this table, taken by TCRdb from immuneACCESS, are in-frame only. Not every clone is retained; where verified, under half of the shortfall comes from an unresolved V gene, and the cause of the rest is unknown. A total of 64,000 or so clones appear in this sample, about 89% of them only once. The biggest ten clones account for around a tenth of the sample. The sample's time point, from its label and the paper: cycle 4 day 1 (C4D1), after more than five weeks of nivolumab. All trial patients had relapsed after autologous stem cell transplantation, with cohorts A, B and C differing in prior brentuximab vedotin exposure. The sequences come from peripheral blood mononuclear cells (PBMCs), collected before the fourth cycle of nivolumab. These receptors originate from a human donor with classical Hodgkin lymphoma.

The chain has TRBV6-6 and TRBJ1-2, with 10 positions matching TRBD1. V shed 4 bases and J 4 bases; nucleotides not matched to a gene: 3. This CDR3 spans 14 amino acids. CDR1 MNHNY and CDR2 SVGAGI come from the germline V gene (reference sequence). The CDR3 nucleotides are TGTGCCAGCAGTTGGACAGGGGGAGGCTATGGCTACACCTTC. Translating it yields CASSWTGGGYGYTF.

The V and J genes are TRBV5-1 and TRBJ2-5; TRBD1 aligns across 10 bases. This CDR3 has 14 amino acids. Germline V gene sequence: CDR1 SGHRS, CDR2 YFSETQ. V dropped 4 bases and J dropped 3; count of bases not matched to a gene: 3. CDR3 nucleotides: TGCGCCAGCAGCCCAGGACAGGGGGAAGAGACCCAGTACTTC. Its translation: CASSPGQGEETQYF.

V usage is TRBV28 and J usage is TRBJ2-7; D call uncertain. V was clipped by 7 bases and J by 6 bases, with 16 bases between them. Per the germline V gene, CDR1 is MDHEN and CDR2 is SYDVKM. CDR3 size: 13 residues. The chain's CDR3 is CASTLQRISEQYF. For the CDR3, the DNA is TGTGCCAGCACCCTCCAACGGATATCCGAGCAGTACTTC.

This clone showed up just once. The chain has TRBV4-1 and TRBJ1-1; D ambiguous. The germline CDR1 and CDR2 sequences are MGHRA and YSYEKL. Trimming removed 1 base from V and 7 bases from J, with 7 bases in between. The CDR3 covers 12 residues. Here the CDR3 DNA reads TGCGCCAGCAGCCAAGGGGGAATTGAAGCTTTCTTT. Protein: CASSQGGIEAFF.

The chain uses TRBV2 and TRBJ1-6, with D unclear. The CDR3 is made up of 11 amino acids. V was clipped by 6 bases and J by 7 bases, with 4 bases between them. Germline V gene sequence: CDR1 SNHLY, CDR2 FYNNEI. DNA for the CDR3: TGTGCCAGCAGGGAGAATTCACCCCTCCACTTT. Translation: CASRENSPLHF.

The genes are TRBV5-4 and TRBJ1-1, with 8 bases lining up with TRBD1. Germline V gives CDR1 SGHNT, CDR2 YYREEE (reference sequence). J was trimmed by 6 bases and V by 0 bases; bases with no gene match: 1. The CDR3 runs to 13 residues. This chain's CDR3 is CASSLGTGPEAFF. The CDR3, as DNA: TGTGCCAGCAGCTTGGGGACAGGGCCTGAAGCTTTCTTT.

The CDR3, as DNA: TGTGCCAGCACGTCCGATTTGACTGTGGGGGCCGGGGAGCTGTTTTTT. It specifies CASTSDLTVGAGELFF. The rearrangement uses TRBV9 and TRBJ2-2; D tentatively fits TRBD1 or TRBD2 (5 bases each). Trimming stripped 6 bases from V and 6 bases from J, with 21 bases between. Per germline, CDR1 SGDLS and CDR2 YYNGEE. The CDR3 contains 16 residues.

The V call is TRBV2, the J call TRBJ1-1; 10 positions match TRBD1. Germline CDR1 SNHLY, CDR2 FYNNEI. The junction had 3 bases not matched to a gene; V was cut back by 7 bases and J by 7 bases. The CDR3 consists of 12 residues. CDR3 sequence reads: CASIWDRGEAFF. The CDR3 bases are TGTGCCAGCATTTGGGACAGGGGTGAAGCTTTCTTT. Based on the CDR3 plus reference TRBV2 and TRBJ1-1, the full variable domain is EPEVTQTPSHQVTQMGQEVILRCVPISNHLYFYWYRQILGQKVEFLVSFYNNEISEKSEIFDDQFSVERPDGSNFTLKIRSTKLEDSAMYFCASIWDRGEAFFGQGTRLTVV.

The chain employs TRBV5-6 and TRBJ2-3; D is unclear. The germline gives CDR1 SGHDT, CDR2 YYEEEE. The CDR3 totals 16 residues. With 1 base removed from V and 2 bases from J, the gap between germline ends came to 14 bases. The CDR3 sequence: CASSLSVYASTDTQYF. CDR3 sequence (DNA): TGTGCCAGCAGCTTGTCGGTTTACGCGTCCACAGATACGCAGTATTTT. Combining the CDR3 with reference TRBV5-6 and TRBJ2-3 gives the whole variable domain DAGVTQSPTHLIKTRGQQVTLRCSPKSGHDTVSWYQQALGQGPQFIFQYYEEEERQRGNFPDRFSGHQFPNYSSELNVNALLLGDSALYLCASSLSVYASTDTQYFGPGTRLTVL.

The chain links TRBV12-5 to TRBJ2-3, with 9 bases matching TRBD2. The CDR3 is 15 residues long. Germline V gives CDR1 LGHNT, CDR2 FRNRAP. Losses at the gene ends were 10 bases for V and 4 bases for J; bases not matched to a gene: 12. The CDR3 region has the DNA TGTGCTACTGGGAGGGGACTAGCATTGTCAGATACGCAGTATTTT. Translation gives CATGRGLALSDTQYF.

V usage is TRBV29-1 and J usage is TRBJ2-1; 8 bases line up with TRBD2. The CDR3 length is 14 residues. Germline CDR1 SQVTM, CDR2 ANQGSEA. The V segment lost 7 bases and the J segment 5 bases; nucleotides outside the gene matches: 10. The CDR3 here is CSALTGGPNNEQFF. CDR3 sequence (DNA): TGCAGCGCCTTGACGGGGGGGCCGAACAATGAGCAGTTCTTC.

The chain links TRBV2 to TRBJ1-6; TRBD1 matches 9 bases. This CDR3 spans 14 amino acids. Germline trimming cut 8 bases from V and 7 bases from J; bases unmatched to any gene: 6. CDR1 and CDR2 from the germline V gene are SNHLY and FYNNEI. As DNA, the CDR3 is TGTGCCAGCGCGGTGACAGGGGGAAATTCACCCCTCCACTTT. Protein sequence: CASAVTGGNSPLHF.

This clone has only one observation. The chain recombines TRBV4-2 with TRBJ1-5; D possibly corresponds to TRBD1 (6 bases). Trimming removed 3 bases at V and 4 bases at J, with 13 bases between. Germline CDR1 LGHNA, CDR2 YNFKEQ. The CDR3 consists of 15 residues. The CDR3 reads CASSHEIGQNQPQHF. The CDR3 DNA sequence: TGTGCCAGCAGCCACGAGATCGGACAGAATCAGCCCCAGCATTTT.

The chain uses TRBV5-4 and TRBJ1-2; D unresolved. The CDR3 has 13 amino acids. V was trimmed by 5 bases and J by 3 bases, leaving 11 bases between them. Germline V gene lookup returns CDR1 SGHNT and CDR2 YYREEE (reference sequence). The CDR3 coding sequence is TGTGCCAGCAGGGAACGGGGAGACTATGGCTACACCTTC. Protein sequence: CASRERGDYGYTF. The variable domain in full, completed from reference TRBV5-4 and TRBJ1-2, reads ETGVTQSPTHLIKTRGQQVTLRCSSQSGHNTVSWYQQALGQGPQFIFQYYREEENGRGNFPPRFSGLQFPNYSSELNVNALELDDSALYLCASRERGDYGYTFGSGTRLTVV.

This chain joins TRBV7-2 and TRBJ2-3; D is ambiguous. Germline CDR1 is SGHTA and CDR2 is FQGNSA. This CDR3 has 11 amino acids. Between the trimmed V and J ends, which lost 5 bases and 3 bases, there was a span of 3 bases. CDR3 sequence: CASSRTDTQYF. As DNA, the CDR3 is TGTGCCAGCAGCCGGACAGATACGCAGTATTTT. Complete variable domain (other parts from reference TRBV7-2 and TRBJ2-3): GAGVSQSPSNKVTEKGKDVELRCDPISGHTALYWYRQSLGQGLEFLIYFQGNSAPDKSGLPSDRFSAERTGGSVSTLTIQRTQQEDSAVYLCASSRTDTQYFGPGTRLTVL.

The CDR3 nucleotides are TGTGCCAGCAGCCCCGCGGTTAGCTACGAGCAGTACTTC. It encodes CASSPAVSYEQYF. The chain joins TRBV14 to TRBJ2-7; unclear D gene. V lost 4 bases and J 3 bases, leaving 10 bases between the germline ends. CDR3 length: 13 residues. Germline V gene lookup returns CDR1 SGHDN and CDR2 FVKESK.

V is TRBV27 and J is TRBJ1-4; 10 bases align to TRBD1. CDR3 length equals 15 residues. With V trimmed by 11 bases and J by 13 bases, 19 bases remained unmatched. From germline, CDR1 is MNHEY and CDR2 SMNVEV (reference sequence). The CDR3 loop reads CAPLPRTGGSLRLFF. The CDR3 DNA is TGTGCCCCCCTTCCCCGGACAGGGGGGTCATTAAGACTGTTTTTT.

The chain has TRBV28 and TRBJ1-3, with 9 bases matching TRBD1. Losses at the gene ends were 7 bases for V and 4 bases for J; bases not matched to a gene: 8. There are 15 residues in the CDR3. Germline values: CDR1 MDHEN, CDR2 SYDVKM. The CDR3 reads CASTTGQGVGNTIYF. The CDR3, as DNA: TGTGCCAGCACCACGGGACAGGGCGTCGGAAACACCATATATTTT.

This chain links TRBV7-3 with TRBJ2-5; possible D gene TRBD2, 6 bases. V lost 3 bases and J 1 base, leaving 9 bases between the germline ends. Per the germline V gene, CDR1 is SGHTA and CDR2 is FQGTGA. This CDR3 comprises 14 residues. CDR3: CASSLRGSQETQYF. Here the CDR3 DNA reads TGTGCCAGCAGCTTGCGGGGAAGCCAAGAGACCCAGTACTTC.

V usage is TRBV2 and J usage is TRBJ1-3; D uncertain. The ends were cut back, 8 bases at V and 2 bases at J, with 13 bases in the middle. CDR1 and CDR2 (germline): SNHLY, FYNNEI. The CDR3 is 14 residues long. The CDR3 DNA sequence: TGTGCCAGCTGGCCCAAGAGGACTGGAAACACCATATATTTT. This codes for CASWPKRTGNTIYF. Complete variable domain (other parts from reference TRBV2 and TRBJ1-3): EPEVTQTPSHQVTQMGQEVILRCVPISNHLYFYWYRQILGQKVEFLVSFYNNEISEKSEIFDDQFSVERPDGSNFTLKIRSTKLEDSAMYFCASWPKRTGNTIYFGEGSWLTVV.

CDR3 region: CASSLDSSGVDNEQFF. The CDR3 DNA follows: TGTGCCAGCAGTTTGGATTCTAGCGGGGTCGACAATGAGCAGTTCTTC. This chain joins TRBV28 and TRBJ2-1, with 9 positions matching TRBD2. CDR3 length: 16 residues. CDR1 is MDHEN and CDR2 is SYDVKM in the germline V gene. V lost 3 bases to trimming and J lost 5 bases; unmatched junction nucleotides: 8.

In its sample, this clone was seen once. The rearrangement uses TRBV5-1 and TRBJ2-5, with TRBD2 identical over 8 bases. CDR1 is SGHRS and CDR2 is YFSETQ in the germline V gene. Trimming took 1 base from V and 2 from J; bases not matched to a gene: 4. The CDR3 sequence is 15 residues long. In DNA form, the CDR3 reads TGCGCCAGCAGCTTGCCCGGGGGGGCTCAAGAGACCCAGTACTTC. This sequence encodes CASSLPGGAQETQYF.

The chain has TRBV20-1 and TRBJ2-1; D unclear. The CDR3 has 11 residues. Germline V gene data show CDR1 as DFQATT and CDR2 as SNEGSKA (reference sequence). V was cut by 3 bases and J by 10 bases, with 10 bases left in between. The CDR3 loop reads CSARGKREQFF. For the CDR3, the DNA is TGCAGTGCTAGGGGTAAACGGGAGCAGTTCTTC.

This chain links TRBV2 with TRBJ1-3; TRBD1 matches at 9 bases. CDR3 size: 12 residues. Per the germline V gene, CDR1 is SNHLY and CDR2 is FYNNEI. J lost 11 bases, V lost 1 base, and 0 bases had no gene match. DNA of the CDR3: TGTGCCAGCAGTGAAGGGACAGGGGCCATATATTTT. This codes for CASSEGTGAIYF.

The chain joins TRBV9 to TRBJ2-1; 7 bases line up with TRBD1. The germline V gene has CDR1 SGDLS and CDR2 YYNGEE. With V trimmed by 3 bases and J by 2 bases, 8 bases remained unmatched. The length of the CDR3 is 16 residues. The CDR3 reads CASSGLQGIAYNEQFF. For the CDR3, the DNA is TGTGCCAGCAGCGGCTTACAGGGGATAGCCTACAATGAGCAGTTCTTC.

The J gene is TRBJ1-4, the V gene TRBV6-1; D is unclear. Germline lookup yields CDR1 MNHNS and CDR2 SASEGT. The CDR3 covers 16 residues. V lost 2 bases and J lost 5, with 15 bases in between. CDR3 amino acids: CASSEYGETLNEKLFF. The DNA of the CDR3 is TGTGCCAGCAGTGAATATGGGGAGACGTTAAATGAAAAACTGTTTTTT.

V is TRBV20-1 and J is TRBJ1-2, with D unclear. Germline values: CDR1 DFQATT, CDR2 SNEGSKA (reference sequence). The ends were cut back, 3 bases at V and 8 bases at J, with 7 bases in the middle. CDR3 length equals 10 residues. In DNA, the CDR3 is TGCAGTGCTAGGAAGGTCGGCTACACCTTC. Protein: CSARKVGYTF.

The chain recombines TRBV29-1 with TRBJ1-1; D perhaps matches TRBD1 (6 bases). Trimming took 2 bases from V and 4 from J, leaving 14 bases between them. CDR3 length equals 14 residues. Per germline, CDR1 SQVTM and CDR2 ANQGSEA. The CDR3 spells CSVEPRGHLTEAFF. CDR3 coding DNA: TGCAGCGTTGAACCCCGGGGACATCTCACTGAAGCTTTCTTT.

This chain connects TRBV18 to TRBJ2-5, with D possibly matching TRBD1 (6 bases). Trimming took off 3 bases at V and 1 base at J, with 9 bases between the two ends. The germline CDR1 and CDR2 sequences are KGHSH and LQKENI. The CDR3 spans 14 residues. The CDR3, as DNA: TGTGCCAGCTCACCGGGGACATTCCAAGAGACCCAGTACTTC. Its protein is CASSPGTFQETQYF.

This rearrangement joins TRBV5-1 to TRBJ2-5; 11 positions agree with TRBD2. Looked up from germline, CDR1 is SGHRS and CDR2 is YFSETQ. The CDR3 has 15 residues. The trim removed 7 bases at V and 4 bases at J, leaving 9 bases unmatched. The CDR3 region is CASGVAGGLGETQYF. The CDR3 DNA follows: TGCGCCAGCGGCGTAGCGGGGGGGCTGGGAGAGACCCAGTACTTC.

CDR3 DNA sequence: TGTGCCAGCAGCTCTCCTACGAACACTGAAGCTTTCTTT. Its protein product is CASSSPTNTEAFF. The chain employs TRBV5-6 and TRBJ1-1; D gene unclear. Germline loops: CDR1 SGHDT, CDR2 YYEEEE. The CDR3 extends over 13 amino acids. The ends were cut back, 3 bases at V and 1 base at J, with 7 bases in the middle.

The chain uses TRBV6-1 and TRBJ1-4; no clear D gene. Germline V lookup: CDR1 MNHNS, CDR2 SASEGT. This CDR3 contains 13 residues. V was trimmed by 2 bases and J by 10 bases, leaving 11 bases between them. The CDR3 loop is CASSEKLRGKLFF. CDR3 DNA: TGTGCCAGCAGTGAAAAGTTAAGAGGAAAACTGTTTTTT.